Listed here are 15 T cell receptor beta chains from one sample, sequenced in a study of glioma-infiltrating T cells after dendritic cell vaccination. Here immunoSEQ multiplex PCR was the method, and the copy in TCRdb shows in-frame clones only, minus some. In the table there are 90,000 or so clones, 75% to 90% of which are singletons. Time point reported: after dendritic cell vaccination, including at tumor progression/relapse. The specimen was blood, collected after dendritic cell vaccination. The receptors here all came from a human donor with glioblastoma.

This rearrangement joins TRBV2 to TRBJ2-5, with D possibly TRBD2 on 5 matching bases. The CDR3 totals 20 residues. V lost 1 base and J lost 1, with 25 bases in between. CDR1 is SNHLY, CDR2 FYNNEI, per germline. The CDR3 sequence is CASSEVYSVPPVKGQETQYF. CDR3 coding DNA: TGTGCCAGCAGTGAAGTCTATAGCGTCCCGCCAGTTAAAGGCCAAGAGACCCAGTACTTC.

The CDR3 coding sequence is TGCGCCAGCAGCCAAGCCAGCGGGGGAGCGTGGCGGGCTTTCTTT. As protein: CASSQASGGAWRAFF. This chain links TRBV4-1 with TRBJ1-1; TRBD1 might be the D (5 bases). CDR1 is MGHRA, CDR2 YSYEKL, per germline. The CDR3 is 15 amino acids. The V gene lost 1 base and the J gene lost 11 bases, with 20 bases spanning the gap.

The chain links TRBV10-1 to TRBJ2-7; perhaps TRBD2 as D (5 bases). This CDR3 has 15 residues. Germline-derived CDR1 and CDR2 are WNHNN and SYGVQD (reference sequence). The V gene lost 5 bases and the J gene lost 0 bases, with 14 bases spanning the gap. The DNA of the CDR3 is TGCGCCAGCAGTATTAAACCGGGATCCTCCTACGAGCAGTACGTC. Encoded protein: CASSIKPGSSYEQYV.

The chain recombines TRBV6-1 with TRBJ1-2; 8 positions match TRBD1. In germline, CDR1 is MNHNS, CDR2 SASEGT. This CDR3 has 15 residues. V trimming: 3 bases; J trimming: 2 bases; junction bases outside the gene matches: 5. CDR3 sequence: CASSDFGTGNYGYTF. The CDR3, as DNA: TGTGCCAGCAGTGATTTCGGGACAGGAAACTATGGCTACACCTTC.

A single count supports this clone. The chain is built from TRBV7-3 and TRBJ2-5; D gene uncertain. The ends were cut back, 3 bases at V and 5 bases at J, with 13 bases in the middle. CDR1 is SGHTA and CDR2 is FQGTGA in the germline V gene. The CDR3 spans 14 residues. For the CDR3, the DNA is TGTGCCAGCAGCTTTGGAGACCGCTTGGAGACCCAGTACTTC. Translation gives CASSFGDRLETQYF.

The V call is TRBV7-3, the J call TRBJ2-3; tentative D call: TRBD2 (6 bases). This CDR3 region has 14 residues. The V gene's germline CDR1 is SGHTA and CDR2 FQGTGA. Trimming removed 4 bases from V and 6 bases from J, with 14 bases in between. CDR3 nucleotide sequence: TGTGCCAGCAGCTCGGGGACTCCCACCGATACGCAGTATTTT. Protein sequence: CASSSGTPTDTQYF.

The chain combines TRBV30 with TRBJ1-5; a weak D match, TRBD1 (5 bases). V lost 2 bases and J 7 bases, leaving 12 bases between the germline ends. Germline CDR1 and CDR2: GTSNPN and SVGIG (reference sequence). CDR3 size: 13 residues. For the CDR3, the DNA is TGTGCCTGGAGTCGGGGGTTCGAACAGCCCCAGCATTTT. Amino acid sequence: CAWSRGFEQPQHF. The full variable domain, rest sourced from reference TRBV30 and TRBJ1-5, is SQTIHQWPATLVQPVGSPLSLECTVEGTSNPNLYWYRQAAGRGLQLLFYSVGIGQISSEVPQNLSASRPQDRQFILSSKKLLLSDSGFYLCAWSRGFEQPQHFGDGTRLSIL.

A single count supports this clone. This chain links TRBV6-5 with TRBJ1-5; 12 positions agree with TRBD1. V shed 5 bases, J shed 8 bases, and the junction held 4 bases outside the gene matches. The CDR3 runs to 14 residues. Germline values: CDR1 MNHEY, CDR2 SVGAGI. Written as DNA, the CDR3 is TGTGCCAGCAGTACCGGGACAGGGGGCGAGCCCCAGCATTTT. This codes for CASSTGTGGEPQHF.

This chain connects TRBV6-5 to TRBJ2-7; 9 nucleotides align to TRBD1. Trimming at V came to 5 bases and at J to 7 bases, leaving 6 bases not matched to a gene. The CDR3 is made up of 13 amino acids. In germline, CDR1 is MNHEY, CDR2 SVGAGI. The CDR3 sequence: CASSRGQGREQYV. The CDR3 DNA follows: TGTGCCAGCAGTCGGGGACAGGGCCGGGAGCAGTACGTC.

The rearrangement links TRBV2 to TRBJ2-1; 13 nucleotides match TRBD2. The V segment lost 8 bases and the J segment 0 bases; nucleotides outside the gene matches: 1. The CDR3 is 15 residues long. Germline lookup yields CDR1 SNHLY and CDR2 FYNNEI. The CDR3: CASRLAGGSYNEQFF. In nucleotides, the CDR3 is TGTGCCAGCCGACTAGCGGGAGGCTCCTACAATGAGCAGTTCTTC.

The J gene is TRBJ1-1, the V gene TRBV5-1; weak D call: TRBD1 (6 bases). CDR3 length: 15 residues. The V end was cut by 2 bases, the J end by 2 bases, with 13 bases between. Germline V gene data show CDR1 as SGHRS and CDR2 as YFSETQ. The CDR3 DNA reads as TGCGCCAGCAGCTTCGTCGTGGGGGCTAACACTGAAGCTTTCTTT. Encoded protein: CASSFVVGANTEAFF.

This chain uses TRBV6-1 with TRBJ1-4; 9 bases line up with TRBD1. Germline-derived CDR1 and CDR2 are MNHNS and SASEGT. Trimming cost V 0 bases and J 8 bases; bases outside gene matches: 10. The CDR3 covers 17 residues. The DNA of the CDR3 is TGTGCCAGCAGTGAAGCCGGGACAGGGACCCTCGGGGAAAAACTGTTTTTT. Protein sequence: CASSEAGTGTLGEKLFF.

The V and J genes are TRBV7-2 and TRBJ2-3, with 8 bases fitting TRBD1. The CDR3 contains 14 residues. The germline V gene encodes CDR1 SGHTA and CDR2 FQGNSA. V shed 3 bases and J 6 bases; nucleotides not matched to a gene: 5. CDR3 residues: CASSFQGAKDTQYF. DNA of the CDR3: TGTGCCAGCAGCTTTCAGGGGGCCAAGGATACGCAGTATTTT.

The J gene is TRBJ2-5, the V gene TRBV27, with 10 nucleotides matching TRBD1. The CDR3 contains 15 residues. V trimming: 8 bases; J trimming: 0 bases; junction bases outside the gene matches: 6. CDR1 is MNHEY and CDR2 is SMNVEV in the germline V gene (reference sequence). The DNA of the CDR3 is TGTGCCAGCGAAGGGACAGGGGATCACCAAGAGACCCAGTACTTC. It specifies CASEGTGDHQETQYF.

This chain uses TRBV7-3 with TRBJ2-2, with D possibly TRBD2 on 5 matching bases. From germline, CDR1 is SGHTA and CDR2 FQGTGA. This CDR3 spans 12 amino acids. The V end lost 6 bases, the J end lost 6 bases, and 8 bases lay between the germline ends. In nucleotides, the CDR3 is TGTGCCAGCAGTAGGGAGTCCGGGGAGCTGTTTTTT. Translation gives CASSRESGELFF.